This entry describes one TCR beta chain. What it recognizes is unknown. The sample comes from a study of radiotherapy plus CTLA-4 blockade in lung cancer. As for the study in general: Patients showed objective responses in over 15% of cases, and disease control was achieved by 25% to 35%.

Regarding the study as a whole: Radiotherapy was combined with ipilimumab, and tumor-derived TCR clones then expanded in blood.

Some clones are missing from TCRdb's copy, which holds only in-frame ones; the method was immunoSEQ multiplex PCR. Of 13,000 to 15,000 clones in the sample, around 87% were seen once. Germline CDR1 and CDR2: SGDLS and YYNGEE. V lost 2 bases and J 7 bases, leaving 15 bases between the germline ends. This CDR3 has 14 amino acids. Here the sequenced sample was peripheral blood, taken from a patient treated with radiotherapy plus ipilimumab. The clonotype originates from a human donor with non-small cell lung cancer that progressed on radiotherapy plus ipilimumab. Some clones in this sample may be carry-over from other donors' samples. The rearrangement joins TRBV9 to TRBJ1-1; the D gene is possibly TRBD1 (5 bases). CDR3 residues: CASSVPGGGNEAFF. In DNA form, the CDR3 reads TGTGCCAGCAGCGTCCCTGGGGGGGGGAATGAAGCTTTCTTT.